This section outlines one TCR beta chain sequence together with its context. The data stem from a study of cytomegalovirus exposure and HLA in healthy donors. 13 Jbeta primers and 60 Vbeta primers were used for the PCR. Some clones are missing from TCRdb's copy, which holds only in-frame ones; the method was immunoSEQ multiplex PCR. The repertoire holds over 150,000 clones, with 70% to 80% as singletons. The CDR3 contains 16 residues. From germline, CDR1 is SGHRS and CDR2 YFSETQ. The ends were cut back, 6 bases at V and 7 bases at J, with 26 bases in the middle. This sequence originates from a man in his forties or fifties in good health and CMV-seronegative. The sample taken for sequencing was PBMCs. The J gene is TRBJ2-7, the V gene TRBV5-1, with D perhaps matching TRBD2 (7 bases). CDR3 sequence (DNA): TGCGCCAGCATGCTTGTGGGGGGGCAGACACCTTATGAGCAGTACTTC. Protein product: CASMLVGGQTPYEQYF. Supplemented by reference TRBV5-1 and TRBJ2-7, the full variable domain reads KAGVTQTPRYLIKTRGQQVTLSCSPISGHRSVSWYQQTPGQGLQFLFEYFSETQRNKGNFPGRFSGRQFSNSRSEMNVSTLELGDSALYLCASMLVGGQTPYEQYFGPGTRLTVT.